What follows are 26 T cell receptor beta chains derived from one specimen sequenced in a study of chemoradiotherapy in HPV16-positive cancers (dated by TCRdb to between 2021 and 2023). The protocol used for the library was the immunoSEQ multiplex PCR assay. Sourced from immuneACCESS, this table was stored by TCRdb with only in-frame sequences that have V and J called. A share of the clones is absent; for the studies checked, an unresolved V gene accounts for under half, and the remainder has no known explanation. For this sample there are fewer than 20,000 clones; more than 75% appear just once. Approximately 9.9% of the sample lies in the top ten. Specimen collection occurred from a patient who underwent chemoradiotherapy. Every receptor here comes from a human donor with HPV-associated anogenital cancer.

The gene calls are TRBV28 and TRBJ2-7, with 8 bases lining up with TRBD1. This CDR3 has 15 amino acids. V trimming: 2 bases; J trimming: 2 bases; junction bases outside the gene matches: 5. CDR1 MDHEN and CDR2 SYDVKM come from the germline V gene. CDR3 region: CASSLKTTGAYEQYF. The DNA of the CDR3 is TGTGCCAGCAGTTTAAAAACGACAGGGGCCTACGAGCAGTACTTC.

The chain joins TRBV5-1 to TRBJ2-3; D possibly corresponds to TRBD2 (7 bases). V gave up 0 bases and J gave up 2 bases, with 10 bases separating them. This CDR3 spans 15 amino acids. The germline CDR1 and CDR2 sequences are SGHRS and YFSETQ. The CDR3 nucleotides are TGCGCCAGCAGCTTGGGTCGGGGGGCCACAGATACGCAGTATTTT. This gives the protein CASSLGRGATDTQYF.

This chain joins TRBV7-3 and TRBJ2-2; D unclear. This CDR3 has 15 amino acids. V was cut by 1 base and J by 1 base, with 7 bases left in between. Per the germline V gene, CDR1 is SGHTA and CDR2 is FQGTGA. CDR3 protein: CASSLRGENTGELFF. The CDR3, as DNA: TGTGCCAGCAGCTTAAGAGGAGAGAACACCGGGGAGCTGTTTTTT.

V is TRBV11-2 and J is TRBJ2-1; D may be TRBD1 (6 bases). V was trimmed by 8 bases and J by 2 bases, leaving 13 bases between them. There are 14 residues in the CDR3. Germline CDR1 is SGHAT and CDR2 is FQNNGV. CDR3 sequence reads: CASSSGVAYNEQFF. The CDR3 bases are TGTGCCAGCTCATCAGGGGTTGCCTACAATGAGCAGTTCTTC.

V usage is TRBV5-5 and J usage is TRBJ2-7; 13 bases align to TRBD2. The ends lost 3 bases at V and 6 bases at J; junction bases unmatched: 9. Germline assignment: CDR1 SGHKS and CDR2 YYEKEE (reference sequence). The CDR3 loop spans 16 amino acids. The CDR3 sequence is CASSSFGTSGAGEQYF. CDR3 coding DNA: TGTGCCAGCAGCTCCTTCGGGACTAGCGGGGCAGGCGAGCAGTACTTC.

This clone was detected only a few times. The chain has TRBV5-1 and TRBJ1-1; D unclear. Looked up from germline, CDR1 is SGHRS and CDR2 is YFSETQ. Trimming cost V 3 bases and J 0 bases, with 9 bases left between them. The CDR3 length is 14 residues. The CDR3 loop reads CASSSWRMNTEAFF. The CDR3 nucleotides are TGCGCCAGCAGCTCGTGGAGAATGAACACTGAAGCTTTCTTT.

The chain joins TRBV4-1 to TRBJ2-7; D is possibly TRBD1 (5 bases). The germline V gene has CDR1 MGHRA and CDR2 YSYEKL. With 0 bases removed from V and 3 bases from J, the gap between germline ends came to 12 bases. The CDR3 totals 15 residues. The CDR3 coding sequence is TGCGCCAGCAGCCAAGAAAAAAGGCAGGGCTACGAGCAGTACTTC. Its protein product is CASSQEKRQGYEQYF.

In nucleotides, the CDR3 is TGCGCCAGCAGCTTTAGCCCTTCGGACAGGGGGTACAATGAGCAGTTCTTC. It translates to CASSFSPSDRGYNEQFF. The V and J genes are TRBV5-1 and TRBJ2-1, with 10 bases that match TRBD1. From germline, CDR1 is SGHRS and CDR2 YFSETQ. This CDR3 region has 17 residues. Unmatched junction bases numbered 9, after V lost 2 bases and J lost 4 bases. The full variable domain, its missing parts supplied by reference TRBV5-1 and TRBJ2-1, is KAGVTQTPRYLIKTRGQQVTLSCSPISGHRSVSWYQQTPGQGLQFLFEYFSETQRNKGNFPGRFSGRQFSNSRSEMNVSTLELGDSALYLCASSFSPSDRGYNEQFFGPGTRLTVL.

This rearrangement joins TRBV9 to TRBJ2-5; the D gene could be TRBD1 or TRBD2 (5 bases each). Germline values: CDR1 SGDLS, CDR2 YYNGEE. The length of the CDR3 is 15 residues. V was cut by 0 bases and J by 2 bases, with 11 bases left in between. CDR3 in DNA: TGTGCCAGCAGCGTAGACGGGACCCGTCAAGAGACCCAGTACTTC. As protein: CASSVDGTRQETQYF.

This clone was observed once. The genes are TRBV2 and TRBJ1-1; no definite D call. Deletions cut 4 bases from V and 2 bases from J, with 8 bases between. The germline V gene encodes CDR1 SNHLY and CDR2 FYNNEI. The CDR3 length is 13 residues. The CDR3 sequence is CASSVGQNTEAFF. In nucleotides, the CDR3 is TGTGCCAGCAGTGTCGGGCAAAACACTGAAGCTTTCTTT.

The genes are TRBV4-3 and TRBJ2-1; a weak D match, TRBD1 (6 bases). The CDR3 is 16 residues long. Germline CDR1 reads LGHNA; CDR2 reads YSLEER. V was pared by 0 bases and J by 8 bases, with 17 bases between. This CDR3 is CASSQDLGAGGHEQFF. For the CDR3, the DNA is TGCGCCAGCAGCCAAGATTTGGGGGCAGGTGGGCATGAGCAGTTCTTC.

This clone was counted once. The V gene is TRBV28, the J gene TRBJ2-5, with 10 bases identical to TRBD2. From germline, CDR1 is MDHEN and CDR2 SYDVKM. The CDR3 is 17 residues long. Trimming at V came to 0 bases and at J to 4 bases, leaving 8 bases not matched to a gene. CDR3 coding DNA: TGTGCCAGCAGTTTATGGGCTAGCGGGGGAATAAGAGAGACCCAGTACTTC. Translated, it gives CASSLWASGGIRETQYF.

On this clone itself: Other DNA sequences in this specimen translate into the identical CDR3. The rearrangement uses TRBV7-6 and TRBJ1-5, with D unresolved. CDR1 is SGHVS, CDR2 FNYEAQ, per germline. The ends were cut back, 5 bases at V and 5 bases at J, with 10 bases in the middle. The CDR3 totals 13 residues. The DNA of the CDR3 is TGTGCCAGCAGCCTCCGCCGGGATCAGCCCCAGCATTTT. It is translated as CASSLRRDQPQHF. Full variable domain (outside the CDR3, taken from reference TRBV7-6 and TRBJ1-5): GAGVSQSPRYKVTKRGQDVALRCDPISGHVSLYWYRQALGQGPEFLTYFNYEAQQDKSGLPNDRFSAERPEGSISTLTIQRTEQRDSAMYRCASSLRRDQPQHFGDGTRLSIL.

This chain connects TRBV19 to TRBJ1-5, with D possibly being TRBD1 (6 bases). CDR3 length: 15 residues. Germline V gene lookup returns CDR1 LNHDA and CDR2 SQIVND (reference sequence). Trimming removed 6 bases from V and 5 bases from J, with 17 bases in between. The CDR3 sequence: CASSITGREDQPQHF. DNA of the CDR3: TGTGCCAGTAGCATTACAGGGAGAGAAGATCAGCCCCAGCATTTT.

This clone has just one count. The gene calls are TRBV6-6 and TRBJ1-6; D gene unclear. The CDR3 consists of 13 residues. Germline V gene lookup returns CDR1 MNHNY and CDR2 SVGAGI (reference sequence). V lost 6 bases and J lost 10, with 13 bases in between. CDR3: CASRIEIGSPLHF. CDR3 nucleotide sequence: TGTGCCAGCAGAATAGAAATCGGGTCACCCCTCCACTTT.

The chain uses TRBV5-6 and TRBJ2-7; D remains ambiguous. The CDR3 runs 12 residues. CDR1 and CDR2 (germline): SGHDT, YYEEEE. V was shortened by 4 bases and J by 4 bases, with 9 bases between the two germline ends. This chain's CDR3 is CASSPNSYEQYF. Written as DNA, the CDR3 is TGTGCCAGCAGCCCTAACTCTTACGAGCAGTACTTC.

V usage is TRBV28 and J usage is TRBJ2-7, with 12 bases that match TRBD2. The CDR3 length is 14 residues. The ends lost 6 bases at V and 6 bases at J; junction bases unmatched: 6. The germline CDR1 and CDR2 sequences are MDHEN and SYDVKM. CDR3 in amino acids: CASRSSGGDFEQYF. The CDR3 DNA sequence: TGTGCCAGCAGGTCTAGCGGGGGGGATTTCGAGCAGTACTTC.

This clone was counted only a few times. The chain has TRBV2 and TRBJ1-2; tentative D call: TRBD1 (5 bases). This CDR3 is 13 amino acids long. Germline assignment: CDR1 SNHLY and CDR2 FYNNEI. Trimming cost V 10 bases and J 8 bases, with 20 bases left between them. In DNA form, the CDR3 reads TGTGCCACCCGGACATCCCGAGATTACGGCTACACCTTC. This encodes CATRTSRDYGYTF.

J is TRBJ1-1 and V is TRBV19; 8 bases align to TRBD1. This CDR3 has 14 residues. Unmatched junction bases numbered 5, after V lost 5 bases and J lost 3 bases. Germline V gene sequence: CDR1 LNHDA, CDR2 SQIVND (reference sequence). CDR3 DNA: TGTGCCAGTAGTGTCACAGGGGGTCACACTGAAGCTTTCTTT. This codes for CASSVTGGHTEAFF.

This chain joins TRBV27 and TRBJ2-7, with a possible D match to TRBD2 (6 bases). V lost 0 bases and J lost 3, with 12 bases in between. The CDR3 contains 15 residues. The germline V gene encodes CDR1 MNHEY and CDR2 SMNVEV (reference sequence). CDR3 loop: CASSLSASAIYEQYF. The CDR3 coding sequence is TGTGCCAGCAGTTTATCGGCTAGCGCGATCTACGAGCAGTACTTC.

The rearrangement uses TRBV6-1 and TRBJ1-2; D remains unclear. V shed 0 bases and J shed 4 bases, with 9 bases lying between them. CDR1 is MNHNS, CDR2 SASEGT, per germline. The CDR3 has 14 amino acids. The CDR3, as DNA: TGTGCCAGCAGTGAAGCGCTTTCGGGCTATGGCTACACCTTC. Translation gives CASSEALSGYGYTF.

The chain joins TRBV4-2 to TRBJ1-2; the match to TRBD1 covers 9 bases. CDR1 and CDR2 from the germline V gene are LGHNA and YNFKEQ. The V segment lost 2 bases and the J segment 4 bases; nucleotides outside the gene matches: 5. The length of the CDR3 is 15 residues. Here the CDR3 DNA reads TGTGCCAGCAGCCAAAGAACAGGGGGCGGCTATGGCTACACCTTC. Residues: CASSQRTGGGYGYTF.

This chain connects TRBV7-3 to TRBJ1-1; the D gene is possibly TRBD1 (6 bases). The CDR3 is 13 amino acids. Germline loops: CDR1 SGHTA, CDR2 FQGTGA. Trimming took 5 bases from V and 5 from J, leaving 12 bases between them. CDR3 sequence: CASSGGGGTEAFF. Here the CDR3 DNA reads TGTGCCAGCAGCGGAGGGGGAGGTACTGAAGCTTTCTTT.

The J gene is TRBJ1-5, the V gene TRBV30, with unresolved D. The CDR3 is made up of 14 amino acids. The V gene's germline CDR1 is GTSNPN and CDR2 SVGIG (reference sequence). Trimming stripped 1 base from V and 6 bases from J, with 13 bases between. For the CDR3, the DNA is TGTGCCTGGAGTGGGGTGGCAGAGGGTCAGCCCCAGCATTTT. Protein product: CAWSGVAEGQPQHF.

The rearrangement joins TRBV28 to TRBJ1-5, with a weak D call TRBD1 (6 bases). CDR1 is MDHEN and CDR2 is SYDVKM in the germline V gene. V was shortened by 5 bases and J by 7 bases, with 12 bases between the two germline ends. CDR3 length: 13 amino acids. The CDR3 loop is CASSITGRQPQHF. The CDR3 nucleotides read TGTGCCAGCAGTATTACAGGGAGGCAGCCCCAGCATTTT.

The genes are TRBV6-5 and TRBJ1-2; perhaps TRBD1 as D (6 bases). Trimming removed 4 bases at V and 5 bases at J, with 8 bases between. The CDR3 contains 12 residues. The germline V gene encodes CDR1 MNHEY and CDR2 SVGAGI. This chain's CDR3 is CASSLGGYGYTF. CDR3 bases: TGTGCCAGCAGTTTAGGGGGATATGGCTACACCTTC.